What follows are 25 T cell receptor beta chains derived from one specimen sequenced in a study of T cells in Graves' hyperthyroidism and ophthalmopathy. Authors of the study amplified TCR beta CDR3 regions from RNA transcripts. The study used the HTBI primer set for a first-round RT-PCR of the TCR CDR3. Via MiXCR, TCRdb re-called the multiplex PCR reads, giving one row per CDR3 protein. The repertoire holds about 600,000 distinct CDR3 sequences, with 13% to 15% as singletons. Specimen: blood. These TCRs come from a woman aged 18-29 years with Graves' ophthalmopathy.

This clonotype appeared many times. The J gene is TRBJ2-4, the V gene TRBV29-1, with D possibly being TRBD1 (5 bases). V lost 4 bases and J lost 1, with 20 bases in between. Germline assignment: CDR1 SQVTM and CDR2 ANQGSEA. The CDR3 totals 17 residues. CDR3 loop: CSVGKGSTPGAKNIQYF. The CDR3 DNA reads TGCAGCGTTGGTAAGGGGTCTACCCCTGGGGCCAAAAACATTCAGTACTTC.

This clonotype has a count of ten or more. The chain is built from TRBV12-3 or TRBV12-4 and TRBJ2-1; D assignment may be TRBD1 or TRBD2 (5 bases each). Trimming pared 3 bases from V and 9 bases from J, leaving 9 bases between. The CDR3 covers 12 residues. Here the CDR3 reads CASSLGTAEQFF. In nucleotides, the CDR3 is TGTGCCAGCAGTTTGGGGACGGCTGAGCAGTTCTTC.

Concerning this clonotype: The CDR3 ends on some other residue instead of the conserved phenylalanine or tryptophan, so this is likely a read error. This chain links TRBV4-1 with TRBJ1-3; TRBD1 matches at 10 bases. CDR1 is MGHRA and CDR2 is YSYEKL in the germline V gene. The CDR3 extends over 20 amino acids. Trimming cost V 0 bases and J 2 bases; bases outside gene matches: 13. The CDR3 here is CASSQELGTGADRAGNTIYL. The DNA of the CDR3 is TGCGCCAGCAGCCAAGAGCTTGGGACAGGGGCAGATCGTGCTGGAAACACCATATATCTT.

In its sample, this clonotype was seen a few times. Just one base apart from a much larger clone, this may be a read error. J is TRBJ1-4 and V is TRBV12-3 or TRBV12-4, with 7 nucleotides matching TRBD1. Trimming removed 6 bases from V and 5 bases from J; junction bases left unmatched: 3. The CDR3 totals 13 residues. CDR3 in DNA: TGTGCCAGCAGAGAGACAGGGAATGAAAAACTGTTTTTT. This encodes CASRETGNEKLFF.

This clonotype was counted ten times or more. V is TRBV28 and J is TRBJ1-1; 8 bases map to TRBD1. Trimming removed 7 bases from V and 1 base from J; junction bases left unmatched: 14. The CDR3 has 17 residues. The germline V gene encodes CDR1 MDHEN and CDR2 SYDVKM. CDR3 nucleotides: TGTGCCAGCACCCTGCGGGTTGGACAGGGACGGAACACTGAAGCTTTCTTT. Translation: CASTLRVGQGRNTEAFF.

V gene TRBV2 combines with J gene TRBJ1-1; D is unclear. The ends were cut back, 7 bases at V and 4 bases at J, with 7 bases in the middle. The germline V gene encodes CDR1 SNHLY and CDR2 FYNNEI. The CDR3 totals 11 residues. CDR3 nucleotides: TGTGCCAGCATCGAAGCCACTGAAGCTTTCTTT. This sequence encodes CASIEATEAFF.

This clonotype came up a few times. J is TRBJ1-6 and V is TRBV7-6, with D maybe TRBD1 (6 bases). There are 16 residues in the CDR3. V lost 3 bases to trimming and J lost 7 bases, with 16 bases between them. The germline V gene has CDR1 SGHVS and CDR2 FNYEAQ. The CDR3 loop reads CASSFGGGLGNSPLHF. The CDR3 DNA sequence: TGTGCCAGCAGCTTTGGGGGGGGGCTGGGAAATTCACCCCTCCACTTT.

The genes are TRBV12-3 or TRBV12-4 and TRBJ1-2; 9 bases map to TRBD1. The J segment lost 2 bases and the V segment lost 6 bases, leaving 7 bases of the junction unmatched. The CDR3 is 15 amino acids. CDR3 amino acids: CASSQGQGSNYGYTF. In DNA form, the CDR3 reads TGTGCCAGCAGCCAGGGACAGGGTTCAAACTATGGCTACACCTTC.

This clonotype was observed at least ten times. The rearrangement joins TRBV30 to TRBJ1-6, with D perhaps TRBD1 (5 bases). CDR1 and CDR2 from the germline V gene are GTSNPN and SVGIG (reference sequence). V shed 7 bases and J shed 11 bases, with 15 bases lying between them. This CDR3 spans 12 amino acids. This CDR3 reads CAFSRGRTPLHF. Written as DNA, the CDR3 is TGTGCCTTCTCCCGGGGCCGAACACCCCTCCACTTT.

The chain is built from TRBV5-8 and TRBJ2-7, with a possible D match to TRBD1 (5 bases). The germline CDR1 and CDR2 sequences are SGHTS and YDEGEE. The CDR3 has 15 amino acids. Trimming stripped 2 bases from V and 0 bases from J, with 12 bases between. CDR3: CASSFNRRTSYEQYF. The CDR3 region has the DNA TGTGCCAGCAGCTTCAACAGGCGAACCTCCTACGAGCAGTACTTC.

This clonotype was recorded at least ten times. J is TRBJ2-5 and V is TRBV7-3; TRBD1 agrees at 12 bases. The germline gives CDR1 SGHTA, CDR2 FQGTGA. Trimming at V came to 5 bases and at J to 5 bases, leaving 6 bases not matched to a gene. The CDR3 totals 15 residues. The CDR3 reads CASSPGTGGLETQYF. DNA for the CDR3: TGTGCCAGCAGCCCAGGGACAGGGGGCTTGGAGACCCAGTACTTC.

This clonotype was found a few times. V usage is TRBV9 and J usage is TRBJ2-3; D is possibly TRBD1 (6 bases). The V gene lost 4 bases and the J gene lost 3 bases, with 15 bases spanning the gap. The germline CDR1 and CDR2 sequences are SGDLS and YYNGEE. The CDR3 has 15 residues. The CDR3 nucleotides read TGTGCCAGCAGCCCTACAGGGATGGGGACAGATACGCAGTATTTT. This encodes CASSPTGMGTDTQYF.

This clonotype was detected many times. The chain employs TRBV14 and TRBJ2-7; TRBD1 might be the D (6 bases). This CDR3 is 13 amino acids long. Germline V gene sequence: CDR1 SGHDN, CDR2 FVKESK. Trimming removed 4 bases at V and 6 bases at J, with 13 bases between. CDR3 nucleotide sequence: TGTGCCAGCAGCCCGCTCAGGGGATCCGAGCAGTACTTC. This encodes CASSPLRGSEQYF.

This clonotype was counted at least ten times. CDR3 coding DNA: TGTGCCAGCAGCCAAGTAGGCTTAAACAATGAGCAGTTCTTC. Amino acids: CASSQVGLNNEQFF. J is TRBJ2-1 and V is TRBV3-1; D remains ambiguous. Germline V gene sequence: CDR1 LGHDT, CDR2 YNNKEL (reference sequence). V was shortened by 1 base and J by 5 bases, with 9 bases between the two germline ends. The CDR3 consists of 14 residues.

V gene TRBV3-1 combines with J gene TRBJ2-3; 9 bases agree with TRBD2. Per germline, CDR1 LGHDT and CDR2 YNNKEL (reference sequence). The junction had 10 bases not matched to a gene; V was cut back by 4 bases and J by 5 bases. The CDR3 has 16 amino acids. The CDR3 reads CASSPRTSALVDTQYF. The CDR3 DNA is TGTGCCAGCAGCCCAAGGACTAGCGCCCTAGTAGATACGCAGTATTTT.

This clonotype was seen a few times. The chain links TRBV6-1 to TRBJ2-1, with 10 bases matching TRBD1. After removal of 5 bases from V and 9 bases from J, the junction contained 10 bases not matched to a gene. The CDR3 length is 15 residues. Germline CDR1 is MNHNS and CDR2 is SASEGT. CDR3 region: CASSPPGQGMGEQFF. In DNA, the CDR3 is TGTGCCAGCAGTCCTCCGGGACAGGGGATGGGTGAGCAGTTCTTC.

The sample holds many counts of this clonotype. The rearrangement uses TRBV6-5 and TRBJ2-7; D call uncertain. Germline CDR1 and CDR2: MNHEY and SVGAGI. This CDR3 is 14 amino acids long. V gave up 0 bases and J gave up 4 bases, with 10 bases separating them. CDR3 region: CASSYSQWAYEQYF. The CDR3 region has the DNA TGTGCCAGCAGTTACTCACAGTGGGCGTACGAGCAGTACTTC.

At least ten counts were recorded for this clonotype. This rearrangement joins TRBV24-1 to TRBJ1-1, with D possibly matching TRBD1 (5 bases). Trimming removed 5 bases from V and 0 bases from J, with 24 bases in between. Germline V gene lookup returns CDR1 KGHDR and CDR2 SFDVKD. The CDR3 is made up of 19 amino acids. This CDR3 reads CATSAPGWTTDTVNTEAFF. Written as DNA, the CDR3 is TGTGCCACCAGTGCCCCCGGGTGGACCACGGACACTGTGAACACTGAAGCTTTCTTT.

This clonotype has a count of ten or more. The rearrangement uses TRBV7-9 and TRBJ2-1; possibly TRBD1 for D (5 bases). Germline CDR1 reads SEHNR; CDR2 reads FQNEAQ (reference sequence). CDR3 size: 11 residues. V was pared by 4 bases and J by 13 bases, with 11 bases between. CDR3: CASSYGQGQFF. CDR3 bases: TGTGCCAGCAGCTATGGGCAGGGACAGTTCTTC.

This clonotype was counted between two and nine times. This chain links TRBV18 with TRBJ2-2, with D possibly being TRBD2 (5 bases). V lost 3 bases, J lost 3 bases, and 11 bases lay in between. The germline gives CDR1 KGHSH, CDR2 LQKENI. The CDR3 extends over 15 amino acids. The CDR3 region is CASSPQRVDTGELFF. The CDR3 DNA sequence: TGTGCCAGCTCACCTCAGAGGGTTGACACCGGGGAGCTGTTTTTT.

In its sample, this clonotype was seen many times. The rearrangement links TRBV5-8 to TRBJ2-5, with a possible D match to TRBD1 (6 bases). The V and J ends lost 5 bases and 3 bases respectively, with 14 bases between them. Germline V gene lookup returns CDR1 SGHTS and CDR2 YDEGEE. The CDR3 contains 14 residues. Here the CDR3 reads CASSPRDTKETQYF. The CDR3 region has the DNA TGTGCCAGCAGTCCTCGGGACACAAAAGAGACCCAGTACTTC.

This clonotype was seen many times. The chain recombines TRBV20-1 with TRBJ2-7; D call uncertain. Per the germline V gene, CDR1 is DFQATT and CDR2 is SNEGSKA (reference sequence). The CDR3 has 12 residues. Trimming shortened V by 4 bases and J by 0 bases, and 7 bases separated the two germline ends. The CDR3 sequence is CSAIPLSYEQYF. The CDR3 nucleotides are TGCAGTGCTATTCCGCTCTCCTACGAGCAGTACTTC.

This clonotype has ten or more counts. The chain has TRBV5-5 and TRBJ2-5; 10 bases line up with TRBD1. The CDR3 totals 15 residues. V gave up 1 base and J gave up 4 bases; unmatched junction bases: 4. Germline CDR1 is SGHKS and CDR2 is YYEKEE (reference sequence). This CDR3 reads CASSLQTGGLETQYF. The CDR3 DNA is TGTGCCAGCAGCTTGCAGACAGGGGGCTTAGAGACCCAGTACTTC.

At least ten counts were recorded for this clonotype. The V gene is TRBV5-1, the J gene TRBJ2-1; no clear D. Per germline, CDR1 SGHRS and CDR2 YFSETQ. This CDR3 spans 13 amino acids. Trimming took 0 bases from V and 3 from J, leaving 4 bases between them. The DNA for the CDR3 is TGCGCCAGCAGCTTGGGGAACTACAATGAGCAGTTCTTC. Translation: CASSLGNYNEQFF.

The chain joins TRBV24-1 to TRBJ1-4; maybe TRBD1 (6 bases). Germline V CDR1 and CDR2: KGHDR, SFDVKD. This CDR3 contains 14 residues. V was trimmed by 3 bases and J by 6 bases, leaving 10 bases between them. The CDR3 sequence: CATSDEGGDEKLFF. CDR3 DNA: TGTGCCACCAGTGATGAGGGGGGGGATGAAAAACTGTTTTTT.